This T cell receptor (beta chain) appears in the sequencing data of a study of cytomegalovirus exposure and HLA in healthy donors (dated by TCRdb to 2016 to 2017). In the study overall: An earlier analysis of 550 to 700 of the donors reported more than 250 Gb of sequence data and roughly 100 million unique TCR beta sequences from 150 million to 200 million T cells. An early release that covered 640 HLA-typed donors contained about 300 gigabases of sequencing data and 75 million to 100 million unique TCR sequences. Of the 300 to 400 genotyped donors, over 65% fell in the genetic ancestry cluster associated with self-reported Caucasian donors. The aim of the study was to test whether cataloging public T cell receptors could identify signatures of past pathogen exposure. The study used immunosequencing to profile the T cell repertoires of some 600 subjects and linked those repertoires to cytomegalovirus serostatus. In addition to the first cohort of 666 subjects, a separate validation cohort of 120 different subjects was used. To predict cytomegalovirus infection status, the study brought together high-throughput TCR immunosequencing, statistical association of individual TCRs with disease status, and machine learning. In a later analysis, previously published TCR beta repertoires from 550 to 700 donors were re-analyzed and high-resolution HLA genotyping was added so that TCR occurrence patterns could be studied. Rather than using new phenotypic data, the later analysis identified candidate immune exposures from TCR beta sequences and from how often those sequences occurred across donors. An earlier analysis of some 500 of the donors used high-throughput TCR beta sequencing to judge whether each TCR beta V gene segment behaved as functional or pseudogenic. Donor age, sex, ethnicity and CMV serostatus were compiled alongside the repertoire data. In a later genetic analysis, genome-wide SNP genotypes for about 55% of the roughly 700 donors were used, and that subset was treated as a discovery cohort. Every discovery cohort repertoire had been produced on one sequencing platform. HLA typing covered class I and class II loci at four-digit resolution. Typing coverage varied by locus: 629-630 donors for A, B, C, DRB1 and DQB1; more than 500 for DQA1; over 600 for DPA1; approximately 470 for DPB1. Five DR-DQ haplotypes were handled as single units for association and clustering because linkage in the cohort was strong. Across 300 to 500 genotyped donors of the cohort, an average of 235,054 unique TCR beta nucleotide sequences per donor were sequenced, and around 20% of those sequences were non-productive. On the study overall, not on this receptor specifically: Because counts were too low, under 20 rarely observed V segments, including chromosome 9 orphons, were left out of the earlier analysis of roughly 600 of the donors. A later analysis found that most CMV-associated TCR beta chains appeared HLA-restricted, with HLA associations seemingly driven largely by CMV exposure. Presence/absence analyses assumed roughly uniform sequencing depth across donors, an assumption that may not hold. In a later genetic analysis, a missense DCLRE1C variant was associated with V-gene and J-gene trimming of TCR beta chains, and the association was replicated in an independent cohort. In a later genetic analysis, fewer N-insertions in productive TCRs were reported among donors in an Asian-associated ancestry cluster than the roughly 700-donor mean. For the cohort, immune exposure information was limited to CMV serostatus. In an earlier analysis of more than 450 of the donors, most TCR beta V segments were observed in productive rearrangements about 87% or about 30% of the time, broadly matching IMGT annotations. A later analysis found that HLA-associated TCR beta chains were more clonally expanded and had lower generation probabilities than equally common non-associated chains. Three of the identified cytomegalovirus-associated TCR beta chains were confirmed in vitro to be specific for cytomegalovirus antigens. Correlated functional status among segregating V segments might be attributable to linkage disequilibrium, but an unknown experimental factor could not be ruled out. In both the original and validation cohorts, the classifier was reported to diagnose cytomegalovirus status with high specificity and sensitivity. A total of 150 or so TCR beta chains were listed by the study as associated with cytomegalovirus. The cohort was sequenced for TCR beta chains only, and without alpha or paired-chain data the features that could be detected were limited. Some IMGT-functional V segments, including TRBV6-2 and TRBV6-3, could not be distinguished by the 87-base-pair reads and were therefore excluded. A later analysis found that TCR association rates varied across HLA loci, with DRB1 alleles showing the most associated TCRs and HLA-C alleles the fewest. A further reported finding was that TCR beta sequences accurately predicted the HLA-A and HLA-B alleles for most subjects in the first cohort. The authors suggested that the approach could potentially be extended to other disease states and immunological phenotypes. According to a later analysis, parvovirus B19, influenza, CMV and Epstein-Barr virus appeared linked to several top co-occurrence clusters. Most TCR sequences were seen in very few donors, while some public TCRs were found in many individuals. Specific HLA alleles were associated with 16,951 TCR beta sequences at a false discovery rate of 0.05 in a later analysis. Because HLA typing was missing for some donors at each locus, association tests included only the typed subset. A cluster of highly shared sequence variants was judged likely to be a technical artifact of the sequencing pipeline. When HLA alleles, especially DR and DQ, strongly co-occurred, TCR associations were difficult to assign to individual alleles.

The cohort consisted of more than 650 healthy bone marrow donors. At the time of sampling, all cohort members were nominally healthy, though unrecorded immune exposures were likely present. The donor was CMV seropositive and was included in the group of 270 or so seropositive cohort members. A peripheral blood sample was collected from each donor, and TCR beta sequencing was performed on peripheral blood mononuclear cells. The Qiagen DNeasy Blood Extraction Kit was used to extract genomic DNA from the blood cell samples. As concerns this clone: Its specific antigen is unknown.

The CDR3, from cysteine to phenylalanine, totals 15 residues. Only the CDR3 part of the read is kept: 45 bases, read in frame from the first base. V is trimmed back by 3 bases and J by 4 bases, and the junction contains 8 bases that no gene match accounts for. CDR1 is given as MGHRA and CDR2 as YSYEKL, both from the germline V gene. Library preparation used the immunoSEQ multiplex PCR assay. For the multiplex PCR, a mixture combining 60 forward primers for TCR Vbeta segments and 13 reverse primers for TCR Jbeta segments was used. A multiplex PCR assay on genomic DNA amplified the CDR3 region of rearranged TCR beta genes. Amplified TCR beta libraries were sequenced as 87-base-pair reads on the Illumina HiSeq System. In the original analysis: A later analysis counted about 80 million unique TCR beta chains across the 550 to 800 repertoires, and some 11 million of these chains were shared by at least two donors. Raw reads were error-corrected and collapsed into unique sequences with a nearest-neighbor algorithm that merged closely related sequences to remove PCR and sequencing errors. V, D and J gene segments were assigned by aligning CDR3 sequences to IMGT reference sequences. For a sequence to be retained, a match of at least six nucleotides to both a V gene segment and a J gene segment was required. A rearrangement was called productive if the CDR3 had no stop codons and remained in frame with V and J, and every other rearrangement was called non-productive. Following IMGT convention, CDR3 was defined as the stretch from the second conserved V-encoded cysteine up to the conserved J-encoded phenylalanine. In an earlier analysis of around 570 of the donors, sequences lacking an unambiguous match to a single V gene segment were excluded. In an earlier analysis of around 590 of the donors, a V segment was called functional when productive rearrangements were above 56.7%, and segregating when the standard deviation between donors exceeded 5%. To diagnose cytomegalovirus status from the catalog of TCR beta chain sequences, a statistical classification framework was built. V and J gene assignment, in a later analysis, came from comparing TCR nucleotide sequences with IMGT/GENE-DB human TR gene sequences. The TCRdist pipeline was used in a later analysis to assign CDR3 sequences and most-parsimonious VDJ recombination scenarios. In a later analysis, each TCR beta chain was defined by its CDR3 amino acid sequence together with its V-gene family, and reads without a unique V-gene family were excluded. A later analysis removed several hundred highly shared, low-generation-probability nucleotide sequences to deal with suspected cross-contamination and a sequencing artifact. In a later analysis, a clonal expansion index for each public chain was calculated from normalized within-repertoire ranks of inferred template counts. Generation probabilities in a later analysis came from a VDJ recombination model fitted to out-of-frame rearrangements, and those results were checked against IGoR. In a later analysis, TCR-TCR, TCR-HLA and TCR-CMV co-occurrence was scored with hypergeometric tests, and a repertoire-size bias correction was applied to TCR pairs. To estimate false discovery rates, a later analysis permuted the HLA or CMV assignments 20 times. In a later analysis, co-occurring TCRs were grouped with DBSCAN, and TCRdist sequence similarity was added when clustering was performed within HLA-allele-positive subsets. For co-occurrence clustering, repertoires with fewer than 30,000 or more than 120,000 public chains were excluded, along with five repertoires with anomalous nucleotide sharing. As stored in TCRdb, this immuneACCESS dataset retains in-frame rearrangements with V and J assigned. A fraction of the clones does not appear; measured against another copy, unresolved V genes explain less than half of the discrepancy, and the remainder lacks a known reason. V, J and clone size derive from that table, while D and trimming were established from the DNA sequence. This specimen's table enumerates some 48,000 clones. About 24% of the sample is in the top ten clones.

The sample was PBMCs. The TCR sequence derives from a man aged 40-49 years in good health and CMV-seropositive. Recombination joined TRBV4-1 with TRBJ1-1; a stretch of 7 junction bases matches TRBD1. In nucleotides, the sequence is TGCGCCAGCAGCCAGGGAACAGGGGTGACCACTGAAGCTTTCTTT. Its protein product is CASSQGTGVTTEAFF.